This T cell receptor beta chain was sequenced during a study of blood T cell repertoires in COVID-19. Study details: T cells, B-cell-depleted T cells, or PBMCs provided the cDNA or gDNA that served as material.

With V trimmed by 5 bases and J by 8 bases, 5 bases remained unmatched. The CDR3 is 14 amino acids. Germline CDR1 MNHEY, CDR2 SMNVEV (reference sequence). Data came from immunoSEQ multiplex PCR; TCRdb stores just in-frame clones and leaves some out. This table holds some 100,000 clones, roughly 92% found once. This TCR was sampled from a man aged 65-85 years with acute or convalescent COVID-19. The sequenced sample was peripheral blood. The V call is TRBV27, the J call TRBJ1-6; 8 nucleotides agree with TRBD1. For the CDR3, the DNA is TGTGCCAGCAGTGGACAGGGTCGGCATTCACCCCTCCACTTT. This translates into CASSGQGRHSPLHF.